This section outlines one T cell receptor beta chain sequence together with its context. The sample originates from a study of blood T cell repertoires in COVID-19. V was pared by 3 bases and J by 2 bases, with 0 bases of the junction left unmatched. The CDR3 is 13 residues long. Some clones are missing from TCRdb's copy, which holds only in-frame ones; the method was immunoSEQ multiplex PCR. Among 160,000 or so clones listed, 70% to 90% were seen once. The receptor was derived from a woman aged 70-85 years with acute or convalescent COVID-19. This chain connects TRBV12-3 or TRBV12-4 to TRBJ1-2, with 7 nucleotides matching TRBD1. Sequenced material: peripheral blood. This chain's CDR3 is CASSLTGNYGYTF. In nucleotides, the CDR3 is TGTGCCAGCAGTTTGACAGGGAACTATGGCTACACCTTC.